One and the same sample provided the 20 T cell receptor beta chains below, sequenced in a study of blood T cell repertoires in COVID-19. Method: immunoSEQ multiplex PCR; TCRdb's copy keeps in-frame clones and lacks some. Among approximately 80,000 clones listed, approximately 76% were seen once. Sequenced sample: peripheral blood. These receptor sequences come from a man in his 70s with active or convalescent COVID-19.

The V gene is TRBV20-1, the J gene TRBJ2-1; tentative D call: TRBD1 (6 bases). CDR3 size: 14 residues. Trimming stripped 3 bases from V and 8 bases from J, with 17 bases between. Germline lookup yields CDR1 DFQATT and CDR2 SNEGSKA (reference sequence). Here the CDR3 reads CSASLPTGRDEQFF. As DNA, the CDR3 is TGCAGTGCTAGTCTCCCGACAGGTCGGGATGAGCAGTTCTTC.

This clone was observed a handful of times. The CDR3 here is CASSSLGEETQYF. The CDR3 nucleotides are TGTGCCAGCAGCTCCCTAGGGGAAGAGACCCAGTACTTC. The chain carries TRBV7-3 and TRBJ2-5, with D tentatively TRBD1 (5 bases). The CDR3 is made up of 13 amino acids. Germline V gene lookup returns CDR1 SGHTA and CDR2 FQGTGA. V lost 4 bases to trimming and J lost 3 bases, with 9 bases between them.

This chain connects TRBV6-4 to TRBJ1-4; possibly TRBD1 for D (5 bases). V was cut by 3 bases and J by 6 bases, with 17 bases left in between. Germline V gene sequence: CDR1 MRHNA, CDR2 SNTAGT. CDR3 length equals 16 residues. The CDR3 sequence: CASSEGMEGRDEKLFF. The DNA for the CDR3 is TGTGCCAGCAGTGAGGGAATGGAGGGGAGAGATGAAAAACTGTTTTTT.

This rearrangement joins TRBV3-1 (or the pseudogene TRBV3-2) to TRBJ2-7; TRBD1 is a possible D gene (5 bases). V dropped 0 bases and J dropped 4 bases, with 13 bases sitting between them. The CDR3 is made up of 15 amino acids. Germline CDR1 and CDR2: LGHDT and YNNKEL (reference sequence). The CDR3 loop is CASSQELRGGYEQYF. CDR3 DNA: TGTGCCAGCAGCCAAGAATTAAGGGGTGGATACGAGCAGTACTTC.

The CDR3 DNA reads as TGTGCCATCTCTAACGGAGGGACAGTTTATGGCTACACCTTC. Its protein is CAISNGGTVYGYTF. The chain recombines TRBV28 with TRBJ1-2, with 7 bases identical to TRBD1. The CDR3 loop spans 14 amino acids. After removal of 10 bases from V and 5 bases from J, the junction contained 13 bases not matched to a gene. In germline, CDR1 is MDHEN, CDR2 SYDVKM.

The gene calls are TRBV7-9 and TRBJ2-5, with a weak D call TRBD2 (5 bases). The CDR3 extends over 14 amino acids. Germline-derived CDR1 and CDR2 are SEHNR and FQNEAQ (reference sequence). Trimming left V 0 bases short and J 1 base short, with 6 bases between. The CDR3, as DNA: TGTGCCAGCAGCTTAGCGGGAGCCCAAGAGACCCAGTACTTC. Protein product: CASSLAGAQETQYF.

This clone has only a few counts. The gene calls are TRBV30 and TRBJ2-7; 12 bases line up with TRBD1. The CDR3 has 17 residues. Per germline, CDR1 GTSNPN and CDR2 SVGIG (reference sequence). Trimming cost V 3 bases and J 2 bases; bases outside gene matches: 11. The CDR3 sequence is CAWRLPGQGASAYEQYF. The CDR3 bases are TGTGCCTGGAGACTACCGGGACAGGGGGCTTCGGCCTACGAGCAGTACTTC.

CDR3 sequence (DNA): TGTGCCAGAAGCCGGACCCCAGGGCGATATGAAAAACTGTTTTTT. The encoded protein is CARSRTPGRYEKLFF. The chain links TRBV5-3 to TRBJ1-4, with D perhaps matching TRBD1 (5 bases). TRBV5-3 is sorted into the ORF group, with uncertain function. The V gene lost 4 bases and the J gene lost 6 bases, with 16 bases spanning the gap. CDR3 length equals 15 residues.

The V call is TRBV3-1 (or the pseudogene TRBV3-2), the J call TRBJ1-6; D is unclear. The CDR3 covers 16 residues. V was cut by 4 bases and J by 6 bases, with 16 bases left in between. The germline gives CDR1 LGHDT, CDR2 YNNKEL (reference sequence). This CDR3 reads CASSLRSAGSNSPLHF. The CDR3 bases are TGTGCCAGCAGCCTCCGAAGTGCAGGCAGTAATTCACCCCTCCACTTT.

V usage is TRBV5-4 and J usage is TRBJ1-2; TRBD1 matches at 8 bases. The CDR3 is made up of 17 amino acids. Germline assignment: CDR1 SGHNT and CDR2 YYREEE (reference sequence). Unmatched junction bases numbered 14, after V lost 1 base and J lost 6 bases. The CDR3 bases are TGTGCCAGCAGCTTGAGAGCCCGACAGGGGAATAAGGATGGCTACACCTTC. It is translated as CASSLRARQGNKDGYTF.

The J gene is TRBJ1-2, the V gene TRBV19; 8 bases agree with TRBD1. The germline V gene encodes CDR1 LNHDA and CDR2 SQIVND (reference sequence). CDR3 size: 15 residues. V trimming: 3 bases; J trimming: 4 bases; junction bases outside the gene matches: 7. The CDR3 nucleotides read TGTGCCAGTAGTATCGCCGGGACAGGCCGCTATGGCTACACCTTC. This translates into CASSIAGTGRYGYTF.

The chain carries TRBV6-2 or TRBV6-3 and TRBJ2-3; a weak D match, TRBD1 (6 bases). Trimming removed 3 bases at V and 1 base at J, with 14 bases between. CDR1 MNHEY and CDR2 SVGEGT come from the germline V gene. This CDR3 spans 16 amino acids. CDR3 residues: CASSYQSGQRTDTQYF. CDR3 nucleotides: TGTGCCAGCAGTTATCAATCGGGACAACGCACAGATACGCAGTATTTT.

The chain uses TRBV6-5 and TRBJ1-2; 10 bases match TRBD1. CDR3 length equals 14 residues. The V gene end was trimmed by 5 bases and the J gene end by 8 bases; junction bases not matched to a gene: 8. CDR1 is MNHEY and CDR2 is SVGAGI in the germline V gene. The CDR3 region has the DNA TGTGCCAGCAGTCGTAGGGGGACAGGGGAGGGCTACACCTTC. Amino acids: CASSRRGTGEGYTF.

This chain links TRBV5-4 with TRBJ2-3; 14 nucleotides agree with TRBD2. Germline CDR1 and CDR2: SGHNT and YYREEE (reference sequence). Trimming took 3 bases from V and 9 from J; bases not matched to a gene: 12. CDR3 size: 17 residues. The CDR3 here is CASSSGLAGGPVRTQYF. The CDR3 bases are TGTGCCAGCAGCTCAGGACTAGCGGGGGGCCCAGTACGGACGCAGTATTTT.

V gene TRBV2 combines with J gene TRBJ2-3, with D unclear. The V gene's germline CDR1 is SNHLY and CDR2 FYNNEI. CDR3 length: 15 amino acids. Trimming took 5 bases from V and 6 from J, leaving 18 bases between them. DNA for the CDR3: TGTGCCAGCAGTATACTCCGCTCCAAAGAGGATACGCAGTATTTT. Its protein product is CASSILRSKEDTQYF. Variable domain in full (rest from reference TRBV2 and TRBJ2-3): EPEVTQTPSHQVTQMGQEVILRCVPISNHLYFYWYRQILGQKVEFLVSFYNNEISEKSEIFDDQFSVERPDGSNFTLKIRSTKLEDSAMYFCASSILRSKEDTQYFGPGTRLTVL.

V gene TRBV9 combines with J gene TRBJ2-5, with TRBD2 identical over 9 bases. V trimming: 4 bases; J trimming: 5 bases; junction bases outside the gene matches: 6. The germline V gene encodes CDR1 SGDLS and CDR2 YYNGEE. This CDR3 has 14 amino acids. The CDR3, as DNA: TGTGCCAGCAGCCCCAGCGGGGGGCCTGAGACCCAGTACTTC. Encoded protein: CASSPSGGPETQYF.

CDR3 region: CASSLSDPNQPQHF. The CDR3 DNA is TGTGCCAGCAGCTTGAGCGATCCAAATCAGCCCCAGCATTTT. This chain links TRBV7-9 with TRBJ1-5; D unclear. The CDR3 is 14 residues long. V lost 3 bases and J 4 bases, leaving 10 bases between the germline ends. Germline assignment: CDR1 SEHNR and CDR2 FQNEAQ (reference sequence).

V and J are TRBV7-3 and TRBJ1-2; TRBD1 matches at 8 bases. Germline loops: CDR1 SGHTA, CDR2 FQGTGA. The J segment lost 7 bases and the V segment lost 5 bases, leaving 6 bases of the junction unmatched. There are 13 residues in the CDR3. CDR3 region: CASSQTQGAGYTF. The DNA of the CDR3 is TGTGCCAGCAGCCAAACCCAGGGGGCTGGCTACACCTTC.

The gene calls are TRBV19 and TRBJ2-7, with 9 bases matching TRBD1. CDR3 size: 14 residues. V gave up 8 bases and J gave up 4 bases; unmatched junction bases: 9. Per germline, CDR1 LNHDA and CDR2 SQIVND (reference sequence). The CDR3 here is CASSSGTGPYEQYF. The CDR3 DNA follows: TGTGCCAGTTCCTCCGGGACAGGGCCTTACGAGCAGTACTTC.

This clone was counted only a few times. The chain uses TRBV6-4 and TRBJ1-5, with D maybe TRBD1 (5 bases). This CDR3 contains 14 residues. Germline V gene data show CDR1 as MRHNA and CDR2 as SNTAGT. Trimming pared 2 bases from V and 4 bases from J, leaving 9 bases between. The CDR3 nucleotides are TGTGCCAGCAGTGACACCGACAGAAATCAGCCCCAGCATTTT. Its translation is CASSDTDRNQPQHF.